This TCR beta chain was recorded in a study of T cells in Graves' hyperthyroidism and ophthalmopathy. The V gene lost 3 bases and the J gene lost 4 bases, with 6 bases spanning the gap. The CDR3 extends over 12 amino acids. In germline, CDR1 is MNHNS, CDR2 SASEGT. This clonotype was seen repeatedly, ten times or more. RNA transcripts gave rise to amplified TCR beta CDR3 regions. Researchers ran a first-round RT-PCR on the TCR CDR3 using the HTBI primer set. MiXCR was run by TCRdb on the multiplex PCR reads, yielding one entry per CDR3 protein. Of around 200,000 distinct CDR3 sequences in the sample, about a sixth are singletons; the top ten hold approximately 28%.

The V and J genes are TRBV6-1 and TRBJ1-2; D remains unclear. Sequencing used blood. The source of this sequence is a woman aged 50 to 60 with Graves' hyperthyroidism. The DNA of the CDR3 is TGTGCCAGCAGTGATCCCAGCTATGGCTACACCTTC. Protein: CASSDPSYGYTF.